This entry describes one T cell receptor (beta chain). Its antigen remains unknown. The data were obtained in a study of cytomegalovirus exposure and HLA in healthy donors. Whole-study results and caveats: As was reported, the classifier diagnosed cytomegalovirus status with high specificity and sensitivity. It was found in a later analysis that first-cohort TCR clusters tended to co-occur in the 100 to 150 validation repertoires.

Some clones are missing from TCRdb's copy, which holds only in-frame ones; the method was immunoSEQ multiplex PCR. The profile covers about 360,000 clones, with roughly 89% appearing a single time and approximately 0.86% taken by the ten largest. The source material was PBMCs. This sequence was found in a woman younger than 30 in good health and CMV-seronegative.

CDR3 residues: CASSSSGGSNNEQFF. DNA of the CDR3: TGTGCCAGCAGTTCTAGCGGGGGAAGCAACAATGAGCAGTTCTTC. This chain uses TRBV28 with TRBJ2-1; 10 positions match TRBD2. J was trimmed by 5 bases and V by 4 bases; bases with no gene match: 5. The CDR3 spans 15 residues. Germline V gene lookup returns CDR1 MDHEN and CDR2 SYDVKM.